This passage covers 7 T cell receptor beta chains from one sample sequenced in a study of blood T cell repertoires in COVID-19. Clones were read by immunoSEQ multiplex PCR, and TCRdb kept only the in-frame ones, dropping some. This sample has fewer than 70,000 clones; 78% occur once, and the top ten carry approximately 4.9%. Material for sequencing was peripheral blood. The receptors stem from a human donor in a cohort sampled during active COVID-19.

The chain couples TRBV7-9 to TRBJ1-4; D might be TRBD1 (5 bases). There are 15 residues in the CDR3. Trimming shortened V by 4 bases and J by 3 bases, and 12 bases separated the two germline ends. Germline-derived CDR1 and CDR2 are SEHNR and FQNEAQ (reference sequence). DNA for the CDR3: TGTGCCAGCAGCTCAGGGTTTAGCTCTAATGAAAAACTGTTTTTT. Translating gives CASSSGFSSNEKLFF.

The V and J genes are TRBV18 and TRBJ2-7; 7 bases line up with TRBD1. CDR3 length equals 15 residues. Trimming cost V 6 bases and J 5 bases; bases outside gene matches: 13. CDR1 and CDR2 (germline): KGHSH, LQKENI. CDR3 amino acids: CASSYRQGIMHEQYF. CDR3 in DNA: TGTGCCAGCTCCTACAGACAGGGTATAATGCACGAGCAGTACTTC.

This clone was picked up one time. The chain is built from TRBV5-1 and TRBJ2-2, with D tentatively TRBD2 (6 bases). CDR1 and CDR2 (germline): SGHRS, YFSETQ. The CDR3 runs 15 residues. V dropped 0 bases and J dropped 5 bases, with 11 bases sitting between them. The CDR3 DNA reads TGCGCCAGCAGCTTGGATTTGGCGGGAACCGGGGAGCTGTTTTTT. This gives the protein CASSLDLAGTGELFF.

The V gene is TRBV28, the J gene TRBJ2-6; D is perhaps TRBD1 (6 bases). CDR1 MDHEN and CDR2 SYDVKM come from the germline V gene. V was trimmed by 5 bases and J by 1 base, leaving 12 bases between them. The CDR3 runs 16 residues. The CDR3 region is CASSGIRGSGANVLTF. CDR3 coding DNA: TGTGCCAGCAGTGGTATCAGGGGATCTGGGGCCAACGTCCTGACTTTC. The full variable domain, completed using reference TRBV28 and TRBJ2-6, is DVKVTQSSRYLVKRTGEKVFLECVQDMDHENMFWYRQDPGLGLRLIYFSYDVKMKEKGDIPEGYSVSREKKERFSLILESASTNQTSMYLCASSGIRGSGANVLTFGAGSRLTVL.

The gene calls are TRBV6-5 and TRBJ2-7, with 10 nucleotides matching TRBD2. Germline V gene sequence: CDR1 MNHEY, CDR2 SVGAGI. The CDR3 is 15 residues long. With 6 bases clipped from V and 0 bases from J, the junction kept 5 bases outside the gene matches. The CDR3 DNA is TGTGCCAGCAGAATTAGCGGGAGGTCCTCCTACGAGCAGTACTTC. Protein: CASRISGRSSYEQYF.

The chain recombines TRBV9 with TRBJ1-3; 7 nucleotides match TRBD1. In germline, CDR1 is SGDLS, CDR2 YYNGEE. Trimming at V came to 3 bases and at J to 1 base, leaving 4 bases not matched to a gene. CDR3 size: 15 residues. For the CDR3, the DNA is TGTGCCAGCAGCGACGCGGGACAGTCTGGAAACACCATATATTTT. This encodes CASSDAGQSGNTIYF.

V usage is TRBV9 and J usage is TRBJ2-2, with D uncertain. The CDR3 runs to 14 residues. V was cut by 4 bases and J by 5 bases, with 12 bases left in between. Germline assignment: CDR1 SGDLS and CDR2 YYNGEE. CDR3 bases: TGTGCCAGCAGCACCCAGCCCGGGACCGGGGAGCTGTTTTTT. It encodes CASSTQPGTGELFF.